The table lists the clone carrying this T cell receptor beta chain with many counts. No antigen is known for it. Addition of a universal primer site occurred through template switching, and cDNA carried unique molecular identifiers. One entry per CDR3 protein results from TCRdb running MiXCR on the 5' RACE reads. This table holds 400,000 or so distinct CDR3 sequences, roughly 10% found once. This entry belongs to a study of identical twins. Study conclusions and caveats: Without tracking the same donors, conclusions rested on cross-sectional statistical analysis. In zero-insertion analyses, partial confounding could arise from invariant MAIT and iNKT cells.

Germline V CDR1 and CDR2: LGHDT, YNNKEL (reference sequence). CDR3 size: 15 residues. V was clipped by 0 bases and J by 7 bases; unmatched bases: 5. The sample comprised naive T cells sorted from blood. This TCR came from a woman aged 45-59 years in good health. The chain has TRBV3-1 and TRBJ2-1; TRBD2 aligns across 8 bases. The CDR3 loop is CASSQDRAGVNEQFF. CDR3 in DNA: TGTGCCAGCAGCCAAGATCGAGCGGGAGTGAATGAGCAGTTCTTC.